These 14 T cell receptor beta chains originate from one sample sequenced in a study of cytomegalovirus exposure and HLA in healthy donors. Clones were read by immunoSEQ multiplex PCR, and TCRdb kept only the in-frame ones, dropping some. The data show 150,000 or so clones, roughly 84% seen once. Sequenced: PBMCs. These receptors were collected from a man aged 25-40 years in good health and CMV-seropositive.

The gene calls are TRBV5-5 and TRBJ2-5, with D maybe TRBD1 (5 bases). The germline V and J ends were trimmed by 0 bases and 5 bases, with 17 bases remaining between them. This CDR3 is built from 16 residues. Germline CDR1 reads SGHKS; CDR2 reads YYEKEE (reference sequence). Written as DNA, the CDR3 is TGTGCCAGCAGCTTGGCCCAGCAGGGCCCAGGGGAGACCCAGTACTTC. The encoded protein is CASSLAQQGPGETQYF. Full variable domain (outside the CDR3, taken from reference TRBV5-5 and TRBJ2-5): DAGVTQSPTHLIKTRGQQVTLRCSPISGHKSVSWYQQVLGQGPQFIFQYYEKEERGRGNFPDRFSARQFPNYSSELNVNALLLGDSALYLCASSLAQQGPGETQYFGPGTRLLVL.

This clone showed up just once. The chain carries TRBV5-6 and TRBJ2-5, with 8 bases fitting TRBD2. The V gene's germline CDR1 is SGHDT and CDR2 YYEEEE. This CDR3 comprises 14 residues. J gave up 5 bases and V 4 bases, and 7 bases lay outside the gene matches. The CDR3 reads CASSEAGVEETQYF. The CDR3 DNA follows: TGTGCCAGCAGCGAAGCGGGAGTCGAGGAGACCCAGTACTTC.

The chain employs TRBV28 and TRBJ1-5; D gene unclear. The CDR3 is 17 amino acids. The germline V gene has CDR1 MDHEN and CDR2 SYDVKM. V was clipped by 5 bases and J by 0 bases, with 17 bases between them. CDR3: CASSPLGRPYSNQPQHF. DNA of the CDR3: TGTGCCAGCAGTCCCCTTGGGAGACCATATAGCAATCAGCCCCAGCATTTT.

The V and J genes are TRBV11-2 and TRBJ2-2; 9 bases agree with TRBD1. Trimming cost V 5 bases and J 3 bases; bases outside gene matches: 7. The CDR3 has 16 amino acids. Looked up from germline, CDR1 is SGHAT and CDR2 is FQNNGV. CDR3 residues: CASSPGTGWDTGELFF. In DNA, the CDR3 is TGTGCCAGCAGCCCGGGGACAGGGTGGGACACCGGGGAGCTGTTTTTT.

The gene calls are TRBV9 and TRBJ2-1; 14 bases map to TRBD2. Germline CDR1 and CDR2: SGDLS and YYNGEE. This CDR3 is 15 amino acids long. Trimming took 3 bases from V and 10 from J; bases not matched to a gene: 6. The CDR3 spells CASSATSGRDREQFF. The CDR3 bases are TGTGCCAGCAGCGCGACTAGCGGGAGGGACAGGGAGCAGTTCTTC.

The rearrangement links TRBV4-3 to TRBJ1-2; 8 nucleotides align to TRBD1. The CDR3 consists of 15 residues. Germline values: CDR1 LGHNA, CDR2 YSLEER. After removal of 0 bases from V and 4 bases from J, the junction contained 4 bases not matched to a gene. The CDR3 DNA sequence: TGCGCCAGCAGCCAAGATGGAGGGACAGGCTATGGCTACACCTTC. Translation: CASSQDGGTGYGYTF.

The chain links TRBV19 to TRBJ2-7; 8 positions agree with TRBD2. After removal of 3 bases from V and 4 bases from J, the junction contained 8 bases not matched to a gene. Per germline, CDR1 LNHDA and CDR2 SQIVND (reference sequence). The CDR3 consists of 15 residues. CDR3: CASSMAGSGIYEQYF. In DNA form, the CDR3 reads TGTGCCAGTAGTATGGCGGGTAGCGGGATATACGAGCAGTACTTC.

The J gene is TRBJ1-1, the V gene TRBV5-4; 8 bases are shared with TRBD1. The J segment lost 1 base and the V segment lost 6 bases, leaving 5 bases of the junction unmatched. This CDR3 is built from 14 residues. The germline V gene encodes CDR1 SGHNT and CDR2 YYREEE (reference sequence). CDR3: CASNRDRRNTEAFF. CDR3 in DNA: TGTGCCAGCAACCGGGACAGGCGGAACACTGAAGCTTTCTTT.

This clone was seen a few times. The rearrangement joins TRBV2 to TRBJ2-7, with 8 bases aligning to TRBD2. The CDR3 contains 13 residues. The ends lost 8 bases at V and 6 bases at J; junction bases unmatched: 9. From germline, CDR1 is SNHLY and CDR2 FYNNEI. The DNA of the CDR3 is TGTGCCAGCGGCGGGACTAGTAACGGCGAGCAGTACTTC. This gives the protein CASGGTSNGEQYF.

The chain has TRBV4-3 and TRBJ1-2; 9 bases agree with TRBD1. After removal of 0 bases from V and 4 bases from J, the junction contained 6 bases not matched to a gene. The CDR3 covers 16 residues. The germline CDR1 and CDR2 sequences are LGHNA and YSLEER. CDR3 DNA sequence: TGCGCCAGCAGCCAAGAATTCGGACAGGGGATCTATGGCTACACCTTC. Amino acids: CASSQEFGQGIYGYTF.

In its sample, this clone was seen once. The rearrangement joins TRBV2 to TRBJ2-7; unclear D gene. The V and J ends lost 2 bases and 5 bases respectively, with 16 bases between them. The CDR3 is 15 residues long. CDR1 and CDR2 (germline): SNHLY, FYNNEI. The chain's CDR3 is CASSEPRAWPNEQYF. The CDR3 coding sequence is TGTGCCAGCAGTGAACCCCGTGCCTGGCCCAACGAGCAGTACTTC. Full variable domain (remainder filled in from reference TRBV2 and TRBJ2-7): EPEVTQTPSHQVTQMGQEVILRCVPISNHLYFYWYRQILGQKVEFLVSFYNNEISEKSEIFDDQFSVERPDGSNFTLKIRSTKLEDSAMYFCASSEPRAWPNEQYFGPGTRLTVT.

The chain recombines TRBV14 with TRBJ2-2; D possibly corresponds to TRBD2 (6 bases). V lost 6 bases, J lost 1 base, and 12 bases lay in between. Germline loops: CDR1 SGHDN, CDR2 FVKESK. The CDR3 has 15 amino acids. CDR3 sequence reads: CASSRRGLNTGELFF. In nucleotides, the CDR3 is TGTGCCAGCAGTCGGAGGGGCTTGAACACCGGGGAGCTGTTTTTT. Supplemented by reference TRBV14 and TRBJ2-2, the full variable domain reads EAGVTQFPSHSVIEKGQTVTLRCDPISGHDNLYWYRRVMGKEIKFLLHFVKESKQDESGMPNNRFLAERTGGTYSTLKVQPAELEDSGVYFCASSRRGLNTGELFFGEGSRLTVL.

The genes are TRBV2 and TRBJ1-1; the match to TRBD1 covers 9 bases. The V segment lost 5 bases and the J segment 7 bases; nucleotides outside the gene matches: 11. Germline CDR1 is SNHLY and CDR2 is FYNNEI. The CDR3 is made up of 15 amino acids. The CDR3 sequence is CASSRDRAPVDEAFF. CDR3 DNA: TGTGCCAGCAGTAGGGACAGGGCCCCTGTTGATGAAGCTTTCTTT.

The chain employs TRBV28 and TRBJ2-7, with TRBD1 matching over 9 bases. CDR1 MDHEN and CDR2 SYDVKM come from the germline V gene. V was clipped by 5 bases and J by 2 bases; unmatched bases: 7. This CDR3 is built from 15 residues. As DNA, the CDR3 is TGTGCCAGCAGTGACCCGGGACAGGGAACCTACGAGCAGTACTTC. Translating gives CASSDPGQGTYEQYF.